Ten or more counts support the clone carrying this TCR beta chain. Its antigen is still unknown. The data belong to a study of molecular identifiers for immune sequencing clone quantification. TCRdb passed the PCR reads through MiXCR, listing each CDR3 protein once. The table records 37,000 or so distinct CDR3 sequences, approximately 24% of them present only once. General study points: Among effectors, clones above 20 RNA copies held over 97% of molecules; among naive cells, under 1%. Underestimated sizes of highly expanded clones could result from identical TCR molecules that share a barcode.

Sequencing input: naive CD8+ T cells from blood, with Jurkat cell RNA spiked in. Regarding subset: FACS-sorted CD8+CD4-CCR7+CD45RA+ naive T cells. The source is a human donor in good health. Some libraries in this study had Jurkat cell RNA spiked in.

The CDR3 loop reads CSARDRLTADTQYF. DNA for the CDR3: TGCAGTGCTAGGGACAGGCTTACGGCAGATACGCAGTATTTT. The chain links TRBV20-1 to TRBJ2-3, with TRBD1 matching over 7 bases. CDR3 length equals 14 residues. V lost 3 bases, J lost 4 bases, and 7 bases stayed unmatched. Germline assignment: CDR1 DFQATT and CDR2 SNEGSKA (reference sequence).